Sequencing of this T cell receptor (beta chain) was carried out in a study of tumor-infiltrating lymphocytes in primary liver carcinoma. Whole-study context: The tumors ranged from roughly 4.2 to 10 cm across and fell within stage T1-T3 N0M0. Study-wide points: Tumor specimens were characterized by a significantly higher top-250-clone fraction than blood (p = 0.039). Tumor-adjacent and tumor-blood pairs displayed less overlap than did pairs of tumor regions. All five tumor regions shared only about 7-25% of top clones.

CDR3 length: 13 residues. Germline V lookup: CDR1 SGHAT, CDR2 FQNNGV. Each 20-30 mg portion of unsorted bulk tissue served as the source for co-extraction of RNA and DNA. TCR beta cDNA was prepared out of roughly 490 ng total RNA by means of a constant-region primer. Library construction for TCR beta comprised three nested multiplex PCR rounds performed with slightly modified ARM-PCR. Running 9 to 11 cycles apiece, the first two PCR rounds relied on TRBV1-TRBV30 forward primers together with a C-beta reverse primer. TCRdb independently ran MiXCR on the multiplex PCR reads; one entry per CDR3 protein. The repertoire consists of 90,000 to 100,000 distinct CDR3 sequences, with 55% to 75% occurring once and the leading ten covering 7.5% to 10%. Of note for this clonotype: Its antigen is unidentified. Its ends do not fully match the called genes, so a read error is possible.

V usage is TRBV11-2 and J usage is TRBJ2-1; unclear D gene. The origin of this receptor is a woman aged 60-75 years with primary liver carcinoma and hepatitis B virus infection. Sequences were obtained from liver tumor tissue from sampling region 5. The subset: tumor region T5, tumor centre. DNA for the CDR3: TGTGTCAGCAGCTTAGGCCGGGTAAGAGAGCAGTTCTTC. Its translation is CVSSLGRVREQFF.